These 19 T cell receptor beta chains came from one sample sequenced in a study of tumor and adjacent non-tumor tissue in lung cancer. The template was RNA from unsorted bulk tissue. The library came from three nested PCR rounds adapted from ARM-PCR protocols. MiXCR, run by TCRdb on the multiplex PCR reads, gives a single entry per CDR3 protein. The sample includes about 200,000 distinct CDR3 sequences, 71% of them seen just once. The specimen was lung tumor tissue. Receptors originate from a man aged 55 to 70 with non-small cell lung cancer.

Regarding this clonotype: A single base separates this from a much larger clone, so it may be a read error. The chain uses TRBV12-3 or TRBV12-4 and TRBJ2-1; D is ambiguous. This CDR3 has 11 amino acids. As DNA, the CDR3 is TGTGCCAGCAGCCACTACAATGGGCAGTTCTTC. Translation: CASSHYNGQFF.

Points on this clonotype: A much larger clone lies a single base off, so this may be a read error. The chain is built from TRBV10-2 and TRBJ2-1, with D possibly being TRBD1 (5 bases). Germline V CDR1 and CDR2: WSHSY, SAAADI. V was trimmed by 7 bases and J by 4 bases, leaving 14 bases between them. The CDR3 consists of 14 residues. The CDR3, as DNA: TGCGCCAGCAATACATGGGGCGGTTACAATGAGCAGTTCTTC. Amino acids: CASNTWGGYNEQFF.

The chain employs TRBV6-5 and TRBJ2-2, with a possible D match to TRBD2 (7 bases). CDR3 length: 16 amino acids. From germline, CDR1 is MNHEY and CDR2 SVGAGI. V gave up 9 bases and J gave up 3 bases, with 20 bases separating them. The CDR3 protein is CASAKEQGGDTGELFF. Here the CDR3 DNA reads TGTGCCAGTGCCAAGGAACAGGGAGGGGACACCGGGGAGCTGTTTTTT.

A word on this clonotype: One end of the junction is discordant with germline, which a read error may explain. The genes are TRBV11-3 and TRBJ2-3; TRBD1 agrees at 9 bases. This CDR3 is built from 14 residues. Germline CDR1 reads SGHNT; CDR2 reads YENEEA. CDR3 sequence reads: CGSSPGQGTDMQYF. The DNA of the CDR3 is TGTGGCAGCAGCCCCGGACAGGGGACAGATATGCAGTATTTT.

This clonotype was found many times. This CDR3 reads CSARQSTYEQYF. CDR3 coding DNA: TGCAGTGCTAGACAGTCCACCTACGAGCAGTACTTC. The chain joins TRBV20-1 to TRBJ2-7; D remains unclear. Germline CDR1 reads DFQATT; CDR2 reads SNEGSKA (reference sequence). This CDR3 is 12 amino acids long. V dropped 2 bases and J dropped 2 bases, with 7 bases sitting between them.

The genes are TRBV5-6 and TRBJ2-7; the D is unclear. Germline V gives CDR1 SGHDT, CDR2 YYEEEE. The CDR3 runs 14 residues. Between the trimmed V and J ends, which lost 3 bases and 3 bases, there was a span of 13 bases. CDR3 DNA sequence: TGTGCCAGCAGCTCCCCTCCGATCTACTACGAGCAGTACTTC. Protein product: CASSSPPIYYEQYF.

To note about this clonotype: A junction boundary mismatches the germline segment, possibly from a read error. This rearrangement joins TRBV7-9 to TRBJ2-7, with no clear D. This CDR3 has 11 amino acids. Per germline, CDR1 SEHNR and CDR2 FQNEAQ (reference sequence). The DNA for the CDR3 is TGTTCCAGCAGCTTCAGGAGCGAGCAGTACTTC. This gives the protein CSSSFRSEQYF.

This clonotype was recorded many times. The genes are TRBV11-2 and TRBJ2-4; the D gene is possibly TRBD2 (6 bases). V lost 5 bases, J lost 6 bases, and 17 bases lay in between. Germline V gives CDR1 SGHAT, CDR2 FQNNGV. There are 15 residues in the CDR3. Written as DNA, the CDR3 is TGTGCCAGCAGCCTGACGGAGGGGAACCCAAACATTCAGTACTTC. Translating gives CASSLTEGNPNIQYF. Supplemented by reference TRBV11-2 and TRBJ2-4, the full variable domain reads EAGVAQSPRYKIIEKRQSVAFWCNPISGHATLYWYQQILGQGPKLLIQFQNNGVVDDSQLPKDRFSAERLKGVDSTLKIQPAKLEDSAVYLCASSLTEGNPNIQYFGAGTRLSVL.

To note about this clonotype: Relative to the germline gene, one junction end is altered; a read error may explain this. The CDR3 reads CVSRFSIAPTGELFF. Here the CDR3 DNA reads TGCGTCAGCAGGTTCTCGATAGCGCCCACCGGGGAGCTGTTTTTT. The chain employs TRBV5-1 and TRBJ2-2, with D tentatively TRBD2 (5 bases). The V gene's germline CDR1 is SGHRS and CDR2 YFSETQ. The CDR3 spans 15 residues.

This clonotype was picked up a small number of times. The chain carries TRBV20-1 and TRBJ1-1; D perhaps matches TRBD1 (5 bases). From germline, CDR1 is DFQATT and CDR2 SNEGSKA (reference sequence). The CDR3 spans 13 residues. The CDR3 spells CRGPGHEVTEAFF. CDR3 nucleotides: TGCAGGGGACCGGGGCATGAGGTCACTGAAGCTTTCTTT.

About this clonotype itself: In this CDR3 the conserved last residue, phenylalanine or tryptophan, is missing, so a read error is likely. The limits of the CDR3 on the DNA are not certain, so only TCRdb's listed CDR3 is given. The chain carries TRBV5-4 and TRBJ2-1; the table's D gene call, TRBD2, was not cross checked with the DNA. Germline CDR1 is SGHNT and CDR2 is YYREEE (reference sequence). The CDR3 comprises 14 residues, both ends counted. CDR3: CAGSLELAGGEDFL.

Comments on this clonotype: The junction differs from germline at one of its ends, possibly a read error. J is TRBJ2-7 and V is TRBV12-3 or TRBV12-4, with 7 bases fitting TRBD1. The CDR3 is 15 amino acids. This CDR3 reads CASGLAQGRTYEQYF. The CDR3 DNA sequence: TGTGCCAGCGGTTTAGCACAGGGGCGGACCTATGAGCAGTACTTC.

As concerns this clonotype: The junction departs from germline at one end; a sequencing error may be responsible. The chain has TRBV7-9 and TRBJ2-5; D remains ambiguous. The CDR3 runs to 12 residues. Germline V CDR1 and CDR2: SEHNR, FQNEAQ (reference sequence). CDR3 region: CTSSLETRAQYF. The CDR3 region has the DNA TGTACCAGCAGCTTAGAAACAAGGGCCCAGTACTTC.

This clonotype appeared a single time. The J gene is TRBJ2-5, the V gene TRBV6-1, with 7 positions matching TRBD1. The V gene's germline CDR1 is MNHNS and CDR2 SASEGT. CDR3 size: 15 residues. The V and J ends lost 6 bases and 1 base, in that order; junction bases with no gene match: 8. CDR3 coding DNA: TGTGCCAGCAGAGGGACAGTGTACCTCCAAGAGACCCAGTACTTC. It encodes CASRGTVYLQETQYF.

The chain uses TRBV11-2 and TRBJ2-2; D may be TRBD1 (5 bases). Per germline, CDR1 SGHAT and CDR2 FQNNGV. The CDR3 extends over 19 amino acids. The CDR3 DNA is TGTGTCAACAGCTTAGAGTTTCCCCATGGGCAGGGGAACACCGGGGAGCTGTTTTTT. The encoded protein is CVNSLEFPHGQGNTGELFF. Supplemented by reference TRBV11-2 and TRBJ2-2, the full variable domain reads EAGVAQSPRYKIIEKRQSVAFWCNPISGHATLYWYQQILGQGPKLLIQFQNNGVVDDSQLPKDRFSAERLKGVDSTLKIQPAKLEDSAVYLCVNSLEFPHGQGNTGELFFGEGSRLTVL.

This clonotype was counted at least ten times. This chain connects TRBV12-3 or TRBV12-4 to TRBJ2-1; 11 bases map to TRBD1. The CDR3 spans 14 residues. The junction had 6 bases not matched to a gene; V was cut back by 6 bases and J by 8 bases. CDR3 loop: CASRTWTGGYEQFF. CDR3 DNA: TGTGCCAGCAGGACGTGGACAGGGGGCTATGAGCAGTTCTTC.

A remark on this clonotype: Compared with germline, one end of the junction differs, possibly owing to a read error. The chain carries TRBV12-3 or TRBV12-4 and TRBJ1-2; 8 nucleotides match TRBD1. CDR3 length equals 15 residues. The CDR3 spells CASSNSQGADYGYTF. CDR3 nucleotides: TGTGCCAGTAGCAATAGTCAGGGGGCAGACTATGGTTACACCTTC.

This clonotype was seen more than once but under ten times. The rearrangement links TRBV30 to TRBJ2-1; D remains ambiguous. This CDR3 comprises 11 residues. The V end lost 2 bases, the J end lost 7 bases, and 6 bases lay between the germline ends. CDR1 GTSNPN and CDR2 SVGIG come from the germline V gene (reference sequence). The CDR3 bases are TGTGCCTGGAGTCCTCAAAATGAGCAGTTCTTC. Translated, it gives CAWSPQNEQFF.

The chain combines TRBV5-1 with TRBJ2-1; no clear D gene. V was trimmed by 0 bases and J by 7 bases, leaving 8 bases between them. The CDR3 contains 13 residues. CDR1 is SGHRS, CDR2 YFSETQ, per germline. CDR3 protein: CASSLDEDNEQFF. In DNA form, the CDR3 reads TGCGCCAGCAGCTTGGATGAAGATAATGAGCAGTTCTTC.